This TCR beta chain was captured by sequencing in a study of cytomegalovirus exposure and HLA in healthy donors. For the study at large: Earlier findings included roughly 100 million unique TCR beta sequences obtained from 150 million to 200 million T cells.

PCR primers comprised 60 Vbeta and 13 Jbeta primers. Measured with immunoSEQ multiplex PCR; TCRdb has only the in-frame clones, and not every one. This table has roughly 130,000 clones, approximately 80% appearing once. All the people who gave samples were healthy bone marrow donors. V gave up 3 bases and J gave up 4 bases, with 10 bases separating them. The germline V gene encodes CDR1 SGHNT and CDR2 YENEEA. This CDR3 is 15 amino acids long. A note on this clone: What it binds is unknown.

The study's findings and limits: The listing of roughly 160 TCR beta chains classed them as cytomegalovirus-associated. Presence/absence analyses assumed roughly uniform sequencing depth across donors.

This TCR was recovered from a man in his thirties or forties in good health and CMV-seronegative. J is TRBJ2-6 and V is TRBV11-3; the D gene is possibly TRBD2 (6 bases). The material sequenced was PBMCs. Written as DNA, the CDR3 is TGTGCCAGCAGCTTTGGAGGGCGCGGGGCCAACGTCCTGACTTTC. Amino acid sequence: CASSFGGRGANVLTF.